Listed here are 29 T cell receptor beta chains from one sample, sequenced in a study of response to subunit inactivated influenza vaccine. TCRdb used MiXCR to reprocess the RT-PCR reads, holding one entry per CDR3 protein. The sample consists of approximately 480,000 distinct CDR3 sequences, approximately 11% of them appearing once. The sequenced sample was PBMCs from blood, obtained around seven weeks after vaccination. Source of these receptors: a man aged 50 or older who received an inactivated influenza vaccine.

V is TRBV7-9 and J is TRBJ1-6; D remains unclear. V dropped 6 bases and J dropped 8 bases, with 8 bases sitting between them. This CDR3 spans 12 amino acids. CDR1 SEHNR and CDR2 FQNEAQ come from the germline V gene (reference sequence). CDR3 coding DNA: TGTGCCAGCAGTGTTGGGGATTCACCCCTCCACTTT. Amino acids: CASSVGDSPLHF.

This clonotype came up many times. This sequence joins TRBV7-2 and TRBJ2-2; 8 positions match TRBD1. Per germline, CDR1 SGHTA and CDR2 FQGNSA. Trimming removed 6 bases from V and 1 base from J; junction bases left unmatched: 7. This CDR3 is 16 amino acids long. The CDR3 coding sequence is TGTGCCAGCAGAGCTCCGGGGACAGGGAACACCGGGGAGCTGTTTTTT. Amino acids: CASRAPGTGNTGELFF.

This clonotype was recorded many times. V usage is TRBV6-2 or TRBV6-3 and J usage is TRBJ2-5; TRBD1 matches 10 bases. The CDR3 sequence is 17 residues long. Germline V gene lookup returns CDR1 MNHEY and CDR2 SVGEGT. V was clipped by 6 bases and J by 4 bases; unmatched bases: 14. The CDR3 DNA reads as TGTGCCAGCAGACCAGGTCGACGGACAGGGGGAGGAGAGACCCAGTACTTC. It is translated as CASRPGRRTGGGETQYF.

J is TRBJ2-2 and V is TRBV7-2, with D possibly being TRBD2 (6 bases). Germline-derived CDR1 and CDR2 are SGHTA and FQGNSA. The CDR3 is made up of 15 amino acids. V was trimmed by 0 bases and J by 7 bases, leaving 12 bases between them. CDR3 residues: CASSLATRGVGELFF. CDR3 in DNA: TGTGCCAGCAGCTTAGCCACGCGGGGCGTCGGGGAGCTGTTTTTT.

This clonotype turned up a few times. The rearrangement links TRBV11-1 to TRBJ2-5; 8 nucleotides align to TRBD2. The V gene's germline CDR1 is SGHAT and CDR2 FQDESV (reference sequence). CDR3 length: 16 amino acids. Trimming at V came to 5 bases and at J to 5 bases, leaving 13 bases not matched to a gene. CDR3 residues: CASSPSGASGSETQYF. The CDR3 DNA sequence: TGTGCCAGCAGCCCATCTGGGGCGAGCGGGAGTGAGACCCAGTACTTC.

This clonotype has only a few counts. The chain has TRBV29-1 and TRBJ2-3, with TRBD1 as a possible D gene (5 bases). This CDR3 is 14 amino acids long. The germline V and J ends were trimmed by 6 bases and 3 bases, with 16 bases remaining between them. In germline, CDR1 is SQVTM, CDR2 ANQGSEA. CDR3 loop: CSVLRQLTTDTQYF. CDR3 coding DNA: TGCAGCGTCCTACGACAGTTGACAACAGATACGCAGTATTTT.

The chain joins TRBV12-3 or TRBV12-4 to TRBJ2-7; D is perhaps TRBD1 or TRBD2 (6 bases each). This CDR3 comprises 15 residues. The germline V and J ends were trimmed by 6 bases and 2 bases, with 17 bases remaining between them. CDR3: CASSQGGGSPYEQYF. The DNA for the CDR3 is TGTGCCAGCAGCCAAGGAGGGGGATCCCCCTACGAGCAGTACTTC.

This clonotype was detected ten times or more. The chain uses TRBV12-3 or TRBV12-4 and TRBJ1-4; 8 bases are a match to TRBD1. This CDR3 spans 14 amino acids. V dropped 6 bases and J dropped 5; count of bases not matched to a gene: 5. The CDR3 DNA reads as TGTGCCAGCAGCTCCGGGACAGGAAATGAAAAACTGTTTTTT. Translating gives CASSSGTGNEKLFF.

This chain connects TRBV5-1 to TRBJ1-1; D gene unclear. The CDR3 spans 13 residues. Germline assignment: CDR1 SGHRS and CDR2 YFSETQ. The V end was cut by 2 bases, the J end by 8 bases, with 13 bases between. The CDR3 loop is CASSFSRVQEAFF. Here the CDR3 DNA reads TGCGCCAGCAGCTTTTCAAGGGTCCAGGAAGCTTTCTTT.

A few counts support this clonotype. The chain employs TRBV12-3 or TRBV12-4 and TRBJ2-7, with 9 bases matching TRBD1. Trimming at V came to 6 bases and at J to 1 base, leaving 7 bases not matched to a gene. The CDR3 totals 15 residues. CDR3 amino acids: CASRLQGAHSYEQYF. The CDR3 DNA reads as TGTGCCAGCAGACTACAGGGGGCCCATTCCTACGAGCAGTACTTC.

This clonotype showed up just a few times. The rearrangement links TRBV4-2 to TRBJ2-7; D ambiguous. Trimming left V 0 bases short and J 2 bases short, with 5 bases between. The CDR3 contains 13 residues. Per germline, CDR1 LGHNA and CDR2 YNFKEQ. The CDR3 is CASSQDIAYEQYF. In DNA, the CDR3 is TGTGCCAGCAGCCAAGATATCGCCTACGAGCAGTACTTC.

For the CDR3, the DNA is TGTGCCAGCAGCTTAGACGAACAGGAACATCAGCCCCAGCATTTT. Translation gives CASSLDEQEHQPQHF. This chain joins TRBV7-8 and TRBJ1-5; possibly TRBD1 for D (5 bases). The CDR3 spans 15 residues. The germline V and J ends were trimmed by 1 base and 5 bases, with 12 bases remaining between them. The germline V gene has CDR1 SGHVS and CDR2 FQNEAQ.

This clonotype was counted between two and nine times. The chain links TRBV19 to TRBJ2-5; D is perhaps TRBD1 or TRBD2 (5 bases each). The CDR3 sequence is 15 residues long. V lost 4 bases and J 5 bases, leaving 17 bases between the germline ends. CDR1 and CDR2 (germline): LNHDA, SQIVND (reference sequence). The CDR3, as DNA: TGTGCCAGTAGTACTGGGCCCATGGGGACGGAGACCCAGTACTTC. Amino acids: CASSTGPMGTETQYF.

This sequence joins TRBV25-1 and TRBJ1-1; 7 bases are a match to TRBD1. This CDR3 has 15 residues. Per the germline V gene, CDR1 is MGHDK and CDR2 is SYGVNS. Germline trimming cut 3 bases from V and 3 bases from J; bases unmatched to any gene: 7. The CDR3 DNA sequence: TGTGCCAGCAGTGACCTGGGTGGGACAGACACTGAAGCTTTCTTT. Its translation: CASSDLGGTDTEAFF.

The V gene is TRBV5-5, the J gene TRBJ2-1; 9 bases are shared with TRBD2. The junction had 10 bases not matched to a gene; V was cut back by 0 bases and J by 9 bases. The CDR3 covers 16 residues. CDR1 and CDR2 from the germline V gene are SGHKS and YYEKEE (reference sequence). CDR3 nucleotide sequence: TGTGCCAGCAGCTTGGCGGCTAGCGGGATGGTTCCTGAGCAGTTCTTC. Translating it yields CASSLAASGMVPEQFF.

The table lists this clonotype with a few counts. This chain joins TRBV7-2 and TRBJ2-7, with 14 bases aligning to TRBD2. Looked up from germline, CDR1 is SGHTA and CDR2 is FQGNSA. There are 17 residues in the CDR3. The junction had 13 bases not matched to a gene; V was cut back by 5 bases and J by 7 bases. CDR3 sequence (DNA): TGTGCCAGCAGCATATCCGGGACTAGCGGGAGAACGTGGGAGCAGTACTTC. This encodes CASSISGTSGRTWEQYF.

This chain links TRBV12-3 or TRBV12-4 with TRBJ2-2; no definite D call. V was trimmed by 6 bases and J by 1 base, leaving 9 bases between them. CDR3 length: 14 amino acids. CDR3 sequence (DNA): TGTGCCAGCAGCCCTAGGGAGAACACCGGGGAGCTGTTTTTT. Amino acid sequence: CASSPRENTGELFF.

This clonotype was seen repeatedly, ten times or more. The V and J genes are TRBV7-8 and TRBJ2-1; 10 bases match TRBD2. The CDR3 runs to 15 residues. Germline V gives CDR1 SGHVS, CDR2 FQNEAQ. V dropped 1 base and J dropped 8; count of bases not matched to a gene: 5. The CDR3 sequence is CASSLGSGRSHEQFF. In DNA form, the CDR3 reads TGTGCCAGCAGCTTAGGTAGCGGGAGGTCCCATGAGCAGTTCTTC.

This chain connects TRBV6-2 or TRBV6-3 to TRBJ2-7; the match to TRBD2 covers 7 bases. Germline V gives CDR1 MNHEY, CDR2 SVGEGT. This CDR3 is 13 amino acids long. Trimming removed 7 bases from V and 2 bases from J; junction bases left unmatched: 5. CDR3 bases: TGTGCCAGCATGGCAGGGAGGGCCTACGAGCAGTACTTC. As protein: CASMAGRAYEQYF.

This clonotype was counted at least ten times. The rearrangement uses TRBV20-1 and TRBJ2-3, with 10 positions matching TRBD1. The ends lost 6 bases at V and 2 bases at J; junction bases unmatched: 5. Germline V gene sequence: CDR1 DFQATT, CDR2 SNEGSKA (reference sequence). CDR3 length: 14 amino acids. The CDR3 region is CSAPGQGFTDTQYF. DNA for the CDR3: TGCAGTGCACCGGGACAGGGGTTCACAGATACGCAGTATTTT.

The CDR3 DNA is TGTGCCAGCAGTGCCCTTAGGACAGGGTACGACACTGAAGCTTTCTTT. Encoded protein: CASSALRTGYDTEAFF. The rearrangement uses TRBV28 and TRBJ1-1; 8 bases match TRBD1. In germline, CDR1 is MDHEN, CDR2 SYDVKM. This CDR3 is 16 amino acids long. The trim removed 5 bases at V and 3 bases at J, leaving 11 bases unmatched.

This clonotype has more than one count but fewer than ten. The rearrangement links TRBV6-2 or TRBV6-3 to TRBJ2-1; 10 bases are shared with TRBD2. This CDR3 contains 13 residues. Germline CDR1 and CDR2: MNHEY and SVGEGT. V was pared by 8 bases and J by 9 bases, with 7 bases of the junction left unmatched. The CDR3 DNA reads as TGTGCCAGCCAAAAGCTAGCGGGAGCTGAGCAGTTCTTC. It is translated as CASQKLAGAEQFF.

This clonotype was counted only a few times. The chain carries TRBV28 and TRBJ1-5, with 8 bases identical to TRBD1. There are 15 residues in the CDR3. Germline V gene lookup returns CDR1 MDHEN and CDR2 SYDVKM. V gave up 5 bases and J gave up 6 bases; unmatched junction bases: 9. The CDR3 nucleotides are TGTGCCAGCAGTCAACAGGGGGGAGCTGTTCAGCCCCAGCATTTT. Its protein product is CASSQQGGAVQPQHF. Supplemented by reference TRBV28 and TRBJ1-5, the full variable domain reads DVKVTQSSRYLVKRTGEKVFLECVQDMDHENMFWYRQDPGLGLRLIYFSYDVKMKEKGDIPEGYSVSREKKERFSLILESASTNQTSMYLCASSQQGGAVQPQHFGDGTRLSIL.

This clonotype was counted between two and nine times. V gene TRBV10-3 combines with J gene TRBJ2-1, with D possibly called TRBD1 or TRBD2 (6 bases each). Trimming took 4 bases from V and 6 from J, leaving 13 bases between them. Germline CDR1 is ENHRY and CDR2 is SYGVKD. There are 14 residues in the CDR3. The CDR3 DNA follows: TGTGCCATCAGTGGAGGGGGGTTCAGCAATGAGCAGTTCTTC. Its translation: CAISGGGFSNEQFF.

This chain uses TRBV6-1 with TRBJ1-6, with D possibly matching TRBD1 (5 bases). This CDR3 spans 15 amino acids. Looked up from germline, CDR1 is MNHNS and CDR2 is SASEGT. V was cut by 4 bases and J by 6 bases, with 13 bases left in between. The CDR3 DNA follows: TGTGCCAGCAGTGGGTTGGGGGACGGTAATTCACCCCTCCACTTT. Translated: CASSGLGDGNSPLHF.

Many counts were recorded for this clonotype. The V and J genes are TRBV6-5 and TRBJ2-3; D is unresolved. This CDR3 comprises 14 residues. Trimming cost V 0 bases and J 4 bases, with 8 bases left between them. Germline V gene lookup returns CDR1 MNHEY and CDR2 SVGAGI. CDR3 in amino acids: CASSYSATPDTQYF. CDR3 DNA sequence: TGTGCCAGCAGTTACTCCGCTACCCCAGATACGCAGTATTTT.

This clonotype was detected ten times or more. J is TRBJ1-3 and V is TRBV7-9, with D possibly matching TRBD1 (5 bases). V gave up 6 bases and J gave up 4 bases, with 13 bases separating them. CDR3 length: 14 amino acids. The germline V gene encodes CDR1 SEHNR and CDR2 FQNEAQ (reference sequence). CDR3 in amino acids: CASRFVEGGNTIYF. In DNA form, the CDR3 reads TGTGCCAGCAGATTCGTCGAGGGGGGAAACACCATATATTTT.

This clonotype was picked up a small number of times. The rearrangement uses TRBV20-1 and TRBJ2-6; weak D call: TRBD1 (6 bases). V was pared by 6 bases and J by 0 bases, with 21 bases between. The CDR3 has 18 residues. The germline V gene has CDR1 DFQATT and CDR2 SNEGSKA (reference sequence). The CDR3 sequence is CSARPRPGQRSGANVLTF. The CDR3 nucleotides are TGCAGTGCCAGACCCAGGCCAGGACAGCGCTCTGGGGCCAACGTCCTGACTTTC.

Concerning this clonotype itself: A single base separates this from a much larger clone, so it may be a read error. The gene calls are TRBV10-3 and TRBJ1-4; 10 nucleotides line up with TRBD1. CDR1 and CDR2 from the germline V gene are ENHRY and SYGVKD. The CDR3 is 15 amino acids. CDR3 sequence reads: CTISDRDRGREKLFF. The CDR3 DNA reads TGTACCATCAGTGACCGGGACAGGGGACGTGAAAAACTGTTTTTT.